Listed below are T cell receptor beta chains from one sample, sequenced in a study of T cell responses to AZD1222 COVID-19 vaccine. Data came from immunoSEQ multiplex PCR; TCRdb stores just in-frame clones and leaves some out. The table has 150,000 to 200,000 clones, under 95% seen once. Material: peripheral blood, obtained on day 0 of AZD1222 vaccination. The receptors here all came from an adult in good health. Both conserved end residues are trimmed from each CDR3. D genes are given only for firm matches. The size field is filled for only some rows; it gives once, few, many or a size class.

d_call: -; clone_size: -; v_call: TRBV5-5; cdr3_aa: ASSLGARGDRETQY
d_call: TRBD1; clone_size: many; v_call: TRBV2; cdr3_aa: ASSVDRGNQPQH
d_call: -; clone_size: -; v_call: TRBV6-1; cdr3_aa: ASSEAEWAGLLNTEAF
d_call: -; clone_size: -; v_call: TRBV2; cdr3_aa: ASSEVGAGSMYGYT
d_call: TRBD2; clone_size: -; v_call: TRBV28; cdr3_aa: ASRPLPQLAGGKNIQY
d_call: -; clone_size: -; v_call: TRBV14; cdr3_aa: ASSKEDSTLLNEKLF
d_call: -; clone_size: -; v_call: TRBV3-1/TRBV3-2; cdr3_aa: ASSQALYAESYEQY
d_call: -; clone_size: few; v_call: TRBV7-9; cdr3_aa: ASSLVPTYEQY
d_call: -; clone_size: -; v_call: TRBV5-1; cdr3_aa: ASSLSPQGLNTEAF
d_call: -; clone_size: -; v_call: TRBV14; cdr3_aa: ASSQDLTSYEQY
d_call: -; clone_size: -; v_call: TRBV5-4; cdr3_aa: ASSSRGANYGYT
d_call: -; clone_size: -; v_call: TRBV2; cdr3_aa: ASSEGESSYNEQF
d_call: -; clone_size: -; v_call: TRBV27; cdr3_aa: ASSFSRTGYGYT
d_call: TRBD1; clone_size: -; v_call: TRBV30; cdr3_aa: AWSRQGNTEAF
d_call: -; clone_size: -; v_call: TRBV25-1; cdr3_aa: ASSETFEKLF
d_call: TRBD1; clone_size: -; v_call: TRBV30; cdr3_aa: AWSIGQGARQPQH
d_call: TRBD1; clone_size: -; v_call: TRBV7-9; cdr3_aa: ASSLDRGPDNEQF
d_call: -; clone_size: -; v_call: TRBV12-5; cdr3_aa: ASALRLPDRSYEQY
d_call: -; clone_size: -; v_call: TRBV6-5; cdr3_aa: ASGDGTYEQY
d_call: -; clone_size: -; v_call: TRBV11-2; cdr3_aa: ASSLAHYSSYNEQF
d_call: -; clone_size: -; v_call: TRBV7-3; cdr3_aa: ASSLQQGPTYEQY
d_call: -; clone_size: -; v_call: TRBV18; cdr3_aa: ASSSPGARGVYYGYT
d_call: -; clone_size: -; v_call: TRBV19; cdr3_aa: ASSIGGAVDYT
d_call: -; clone_size: -; v_call: TRBV27; cdr3_aa: ASSFGSTSNQPQH
d_call: -; clone_size: once; v_call: TRBV28; cdr3_aa: ASRFGQFNSPLH
d_call: -; clone_size: -; v_call: TRBV6-1; cdr3_aa: ASSEFGGSNQPQH
d_call: -; clone_size: -; v_call: TRBV6-5; cdr3_aa: AGRSEDYNEKLF
d_call: -; clone_size: once; v_call: TRBV19; cdr3_aa: ASSAVLRGYT
d_call: -; clone_size: -; v_call: TRBV23-1; cdr3_aa: ASSQFDGENNPSGTGELF
d_call: TRBD1; clone_size: -; v_call: TRBV19; cdr3_aa: ASSIAWTGGPPF
d_call: -; clone_size: -; v_call: TRBV2; cdr3_aa: ASNKGVGNSPLH
d_call: -; clone_size: -; v_call: TRBV10-3; cdr3_aa: AISDPGSNYGYT
d_call: TRBD1; clone_size: -; v_call: TRBV19; cdr3_aa: ASSARQGKQPQH
d_call: -; clone_size: -; v_call: TRBV7-9; cdr3_aa: ASSPGRGVLYNEQF
d_call: TRBD1; clone_size: once; v_call: TRBV27; cdr3_aa: ASRRDRANYGYT
d_call: TRBD1; clone_size: -; v_call: TRBV18; cdr3_aa: ASSPLQGASEKLF
d_call: -; clone_size: -; v_call: TRBV5-1; cdr3_aa: ASSFQRLTPATNYGYT
d_call: -; clone_size: -; v_call: TRBV12-3/TRBV12-4; cdr3_aa: ASSSPSGYT
d_call: -; clone_size: once; v_call: TRBV11-2; cdr3_aa: ASSLGTFPTNEKLF
d_call: -; clone_size: once; v_call: TRBV19; cdr3_aa: ASRTGLREKLF
d_call: TRBD1; clone_size: -; v_call: TRBV19; cdr3_aa: ASSIGRQGPTIEKLF
d_call: -; clone_size: once; v_call: TRBV29-1; cdr3_aa: SVEWGAVGKTQY
d_call: -; clone_size: -; v_call: TRBV19; cdr3_aa: ASSKWGSGETQY
d_call: TRBD1; clone_size: -; v_call: TRBV10-3; cdr3_aa: AISIDRDQPQH
d_call: TRBD1; clone_size: -; v_call: TRBV5-4; cdr3_aa: ASSPPMPGQGQETQY
d_call: TRBD2; clone_size: -; v_call: TRBV3-1/TRBV3-2; cdr3_aa: ASSLLGLAGQQETQY
d_call: -; clone_size: -; v_call: TRBV2; cdr3_aa: ASSDPLEIANYGYT
d_call: -; clone_size: -; v_call: TRBV19; cdr3_aa: ASSAQDTSNQPQH
d_call: -; clone_size: -; v_call: TRBV3-1/TRBV3-2; cdr3_aa: ASSHRGTQGGIT